The clone carrying this T cell receptor (beta chain) was recorded many times. The data originate from a study of T cells in Graves' hyperthyroidism and ophthalmopathy. What was amplified from RNA transcripts were TCR beta CDR3 regions. With the HTBI primer set, the TCR CDR3 went through a first round of RT-PCR. From the multiplex PCR reads, TCRdb called clonotypes with MiXCR, one entry per CDR3 protein. The sample contains about 460,000 distinct CDR3 sequences, approximately 23% of which appear only once. Under 3 months was the duration of disease in ophthalmopathy patients, who also had a Clinical Activity Score of at least 3 and a NOSPECS grade of at least 4. From germline, CDR1 is SNHLY and CDR2 FYNNEI. The CDR3 is made up of 15 amino acids. V gave up 5 bases and J gave up 0 bases, with 11 bases separating them.

The chain combines TRBV2 with TRBJ2-1; D remains ambiguous. Material: blood. The TCR comes from a woman in her seventies with Graves' ophthalmopathy. The CDR3 coding sequence is TGTGCCAGCAGTATGGACGTGAGCTCCTACAATGAGCAGTTCTTC. It codes for CASSMDVSSYNEQFF.